Each of the 29 T cell receptor beta chains below was sequenced from the same sample in a study of monozygotic twins with inflammatory bowel disease (dated by TCRdb to the late 2010s). The library was built by means of 5' RACE. TCRdb shows the sequencer as Illumina HiSeq 2500. The reads underwent TCRdb reprocessing, giving one record for each CDR3 protein sequence and no DNA. For this sample, the table gives 350,000 to 400,000 distinct CDR3 sequences. Of the sample, 2.5% to 3% falls within the top ten clones. The sequenced material came from blood. The receptors shown here come from a human donor with ulcerative colitis or Crohn's disease, or a healthy co-twin of an affected twin (not recorded which).

J is TRBJ2-2 and V is TRBV7-8; the D gene TCRdb calls, TRBD1, cannot be checked with no DNA. Germline V CDR1 and CDR2: SGHVS, FQNEAQ. The CDR3 has 17 residues. The CDR3 spells CASSSTQTGPNTGELFF.

The chain couples TRBV7-2 to TRBJ1-6; as DNA is missing, the TRBD1 call by TCRdb cannot be tested. This CDR3 is 16 amino acids long. Germline values: CDR1 SGHTA, CDR2 FQGNSA. CDR3 amino acids: CASSLAPRGQGSPLHF. Using reference TRBV7-2 and TRBJ1-6 for the parts outside the CDR3, the full variable domain is GAGVSQSPSNKVTEKGKDVELRCDPISGHTALYWYRQSLGQGLEFLIYFQGNSAPDKSGLPSDRFSAERTGGSVSTLTIQRTQQEDSAVYLCASSLAPRGQGSPLHFGNGTRLTVT.

The chain combines TRBV2 with TRBJ1-1; no DNA is available, so the TRBD1 call from TCRdb remains unchecked. This CDR3 region has 14 residues. CDR1 is SNHLY and CDR2 is FYNNEI in the germline V gene. Here the CDR3 reads CASSVQGLETEAFF.

V usage is TRBV27 and J usage is TRBJ2-1; TCRdb calls TRBD1, which cannot be checked without DNA. Per the germline V gene, CDR1 is MNHEY and CDR2 is SMNVEV (reference sequence). CDR3 length equals 15 residues. This CDR3 is CASRIPGTGVNEQFF.

This chain joins TRBV29-1 and TRBJ2-3; TCRdb's D gene call, TRBD1, goes unchecked for lack of DNA. The germline V gene encodes CDR1 SQVTM and CDR2 ANQGSEA. This CDR3 has 15 amino acids. CDR3 amino acids: CSVPPLFSSTDTQYF.

The rearrangement joins TRBV4-3 to TRBJ2-5; the D gene TCRdb calls, TRBD1, cannot be checked with no DNA. This CDR3 contains 16 residues. CDR1 LGHNA and CDR2 YSLEER come from the germline V gene. CDR3 residues: CASSQSWGGIGETQYF.

This sequence joins TRBV4-1 and TRBJ2-1. From germline, CDR1 is MGHRA and CDR2 YSYEKL. CDR3 length: 12 amino acids. This CDR3 is CASSQPAYEQFF.

The rearrangement joins TRBV5-1 to TRBJ2-3; TCRdb selects TRBD1, and the lack of DNA leaves this call unchecked. Germline-derived CDR1 and CDR2 are SGHRS and YFSETQ. This CDR3 comprises 17 residues. CDR3: CASSLARAGTGTDTQYF.

This chain links TRBV5-1 with TRBJ2-2. Germline V gene data show CDR1 as SGHRS and CDR2 as YFSETQ. The CDR3 consists of 15 residues. The CDR3 protein is CASSLSRMNTGELFF.

V usage is TRBV6-1 and J usage is TRBJ2-3; TCRdb's assignment of TRBD1 cannot be checked, as there is no DNA. This CDR3 is built from 16 residues. CDR1 and CDR2 from the germline V gene are MNHNS and SASEGT. CDR3 sequence reads: CASSDGGAARGYTQYF.

The genes are TRBV5-6 and TRBJ1-3; the TRBD1 assignment by TCRdb is unverifiable without DNA. The CDR3 loop spans 14 amino acids. Germline assignment: CDR1 SGHDT and CDR2 YYEEEE. The CDR3 sequence is CASSRDRAGNTIYF.

The chain links TRBV7-6 to TRBJ1-4. The length of the CDR3 is 14 residues. The germline CDR1 and CDR2 sequences are SGHVS and FNYEAQ. CDR3 protein: CASSLGTTNEKLFF.

The chain combines TRBV5-8 with TRBJ2-1. Germline values: CDR1 SGHTS, CDR2 YDEGEE. The CDR3 spans 12 residues. CDR3 sequence reads: CASSINDNEQFF.

The gene calls are TRBV12-3 or TRBV12-4 and TRBJ1-1; checking the TCRdb D call of TRBD1 is not possible without DNA. The CDR3 is 16 amino acids. The chain's CDR3 is CASSIGSQLTNTEAFF.

Here the CDR3 reads CASSYSGARMTQYF. The J gene is TRBJ2-3, the V gene TRBV6-5; TCRdb reports TRBD2, a call that lacks DNA to check it against. Germline values: CDR1 MNHEY, CDR2 SVGAGI. CDR3 size: 14 residues.

The CDR3 loop reads CSVAIERGYTF. The V call is TRBV29-1, the J call TRBJ1-2. CDR1 SQVTM and CDR2 ANQGSEA come from the germline V gene. This CDR3 spans 11 amino acids.

The CDR3 protein is CSARRTGGYEKLFF. The chain has TRBV20-1 and TRBJ1-4; TCRdb picks TRBD1, but there is no DNA to check that call. The germline V gene has CDR1 DFQATT and CDR2 SNEGSKA (reference sequence). The CDR3 runs to 14 residues.

V usage is TRBV5-4 and J usage is TRBJ2-4. Germline V gene lookup returns CDR1 SGHNT and CDR2 YYREEE (reference sequence). CDR3 length: 14 residues. CDR3 loop: CASSQDRAKNIQYF.

V is TRBV6-1 and J is TRBJ2-1. The CDR3 has 15 residues. Germline CDR1 MNHNS, CDR2 SASEGT. CDR3 protein: CASSQRVGSYNEQFF.

J is TRBJ2-3 and V is TRBV5-4; as DNA is missing, the TRBD1 call by TCRdb cannot be tested. In germline, CDR1 is SGHNT, CDR2 YYREEE (reference sequence). The length of the CDR3 is 15 residues. The CDR3 region is CASSLRSGDTDTQYF.

This chain links TRBV30 with TRBJ1-6; absent DNA, TCRdb's TRBD1 call cannot be checked. The CDR3 totals 14 residues. Germline lookup yields CDR1 GTSNPN and CDR2 SVGIG (reference sequence). CDR3 sequence: CAWSAGTGDSPLHF. The full variable domain, completed using reference TRBV30 and TRBJ1-6, is SQTIHQWPATLVQPVGSPLSLECTVEGTSNPNLYWYRQAAGRGLQLLFYSVGIGQISSEVPQNLSASRPQDRQFILSSKKLLLSDSGFYLCAWSAGTGDSPLHFGNGTRLTVT.

V gene TRBV15 combines with J gene TRBJ2-7. This CDR3 contains 14 residues. Per germline, CDR1 LNHNV and CDR2 YYDKDF (reference sequence). CDR3: CATSVGPLGYEQYF.

J is TRBJ1-1 and V is TRBV9; there is no DNA to check the TCRdb D call of TRBD1. Germline CDR1 is SGDLS and CDR2 is YYNGEE. This CDR3 spans 13 amino acids. CDR3 sequence reads: CASSEQGYTEAFF.

The gene calls are TRBV5-6 and TRBJ2-5. CDR3 length equals 11 residues. Germline V lookup: CDR1 SGHDT, CDR2 YYEEEE. The CDR3 sequence: CASSQYETQYF.

The J gene is TRBJ1-6, the V gene TRBV3-1; TCRdb gives TRBD1 as the D gene, but with no DNA this cannot be confirmed. Germline lookup yields CDR1 LGHDT and CDR2 YNNKEL (reference sequence). This CDR3 has 15 residues. CDR3 region: CASSQARTPGEPLHF.

The chain has TRBV5-1 and TRBJ1-1. Germline V lookup: CDR1 SGHRS, CDR2 YFSETQ. The CDR3 covers 12 residues. CDR3 residues: CASSWGGAEAFF.

V gene TRBV18 combines with J gene TRBJ2-3; checking the TCRdb D call of TRBD1 is not possible without DNA. CDR1 is KGHSH and CDR2 is LQKENI in the germline V gene. The CDR3 contains 16 residues. The CDR3 sequence is CASSLDTLGPGGTQYF.

The chain carries TRBV27 and TRBJ1-2. CDR1 and CDR2 from the germline V gene are MNHEY and SMNVEV (reference sequence). The CDR3 spans 14 residues. CDR3 protein: CASSLSKAIYGYTF.

The V call is TRBV12-3 or TRBV12-4, the J call TRBJ2-7; TCRdb indicates TRBD2, and absent DNA this call remains unverified. The CDR3 spans 14 residues. CDR3 protein: CASSRLAGSYEQYF.